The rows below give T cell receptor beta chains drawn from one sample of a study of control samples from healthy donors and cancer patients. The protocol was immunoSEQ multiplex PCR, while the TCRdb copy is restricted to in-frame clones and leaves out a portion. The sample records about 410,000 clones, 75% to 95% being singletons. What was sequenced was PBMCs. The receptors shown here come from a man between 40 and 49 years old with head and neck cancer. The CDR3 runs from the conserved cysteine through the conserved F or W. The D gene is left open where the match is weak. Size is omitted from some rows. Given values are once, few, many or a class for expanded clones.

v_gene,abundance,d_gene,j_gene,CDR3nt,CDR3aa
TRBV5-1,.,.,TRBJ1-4,TGCGCCAGCAGCCCCTTGACTAATGAAAAACTGTTTTTT,CASSPLTNEKLFF
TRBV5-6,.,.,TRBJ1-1,TGTGCCAGCAGCTTCGACAGCCAAATCCGGTCCCCTGAAGCTTTCTTT,CASSFDSQIRSPEAFF
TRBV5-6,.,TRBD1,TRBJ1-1,TGTGCCAGCAGCCCCCTGTCGCCGGGACAGGGATACACTGAAGCTTTCTTT,CASSPLSPGQGYTEAFF
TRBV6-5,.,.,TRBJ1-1,TGTGCCAGCAGTTTCGGGGGGCTAGGGAACACTGAAGCTTTCTTT,CASSFGGLGNTEAFF
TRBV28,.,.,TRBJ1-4,TGTGCCAGCAGTTTACATAGCAAGAATGAAAAACTGTTTTTT,CASSLHSKNEKLFF
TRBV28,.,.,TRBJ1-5,TGTGCCAGCAGTTTCCGACAGGGCAATCAGCCCCAGCATTTT,CASSFRQGNQPQHF
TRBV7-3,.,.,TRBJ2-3,TGTGCCAGCAGCTTAAGGGGAGACACTTCGGGGACAGATACGCAGTATTTT,CASSLRGDTSGTDTQYF
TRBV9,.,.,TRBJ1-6,TGTGCCAGCAGCGTAGCAGGGACCGGGTACCTTAATTCACCCCTCCACTTT,CASSVAGTGYLNSPLHF
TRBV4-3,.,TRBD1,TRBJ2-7,TGCGCCAGCAGCCATGACAGGGCAAGCGAGCAGTACTTC,CASSHDRASEQYF
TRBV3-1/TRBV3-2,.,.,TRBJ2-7,TGTGCCAGCCGCAAGGGCCAGGCGGAGCAGTACTTC,CASRKGQAEQYF
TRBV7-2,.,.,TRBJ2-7,TGTGCCAGCAGCCACGCTCCCCGGGAGCTCTCAGAGCAGTACTTC,CASSHAPRELSEQYF
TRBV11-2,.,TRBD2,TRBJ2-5,TGTGCCAGCAGCTTCCCTAGCGGGGGTGGGGCCCAGTACTTC,CASSFPSGGGAQYF
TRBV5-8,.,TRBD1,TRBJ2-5,TGTGCCAGCAGCGCGGGACAGGGGGCTGTCAAGGAGACCCAGTACTTC,CASSAGQGAVKETQYF
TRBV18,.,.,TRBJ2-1,TGTGCCAGCTCGGGGGGTCCGGGCAATGAGCAGTTCTTC,CASSGGPGNEQFF
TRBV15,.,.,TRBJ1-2,TGTGCCACCAGCCCCGAGGCCGGCATCAACTATGGCTACACCTTC,CATSPEAGINYGYTF
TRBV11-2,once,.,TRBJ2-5,TGTGCCAGCAGCTTAGCCCGGGACGCGGGGACAGAGACCCAGTACTTC,CASSLARDAGTETQYF